One sample yielded the 8 T cell receptor beta chains listed below, sequenced in a study of T cell changes during pregnancy in multiple sclerosis. Libraries were prepared by immunoSEQ multiplex PCR; TCRdb keeps only in-frame clonotypes and omits some of them. The sample holds 100,000 or so clones, over 80% seen once. Sequencing was performed on peripheral blood, taken in the first trimester of pregnancy. Source of these receptors: a female donor with multiple sclerosis, enrolled in a pregnancy study.

Remarks on this clone: A read error may account for a junction end that differs from germline. In nucleotides, the CDR3 is TGTGCCAGCAGTTATCTTCCGGAAAGTCGGTCAGGCTACGGCTTC. This sequence encodes CASSYLPESRSGYGF. This chain links TRBV6-6 with TRBJ1-2; D gene unclear. The CDR3 contains 15 residues. CDR1 and CDR2 from the germline V gene are MNHNY and SVGAGI (reference sequence).

The chain carries TRBV19 and TRBJ1-2; D may be TRBD1 (5 bases). The V end lost 5 bases, the J end lost 9 bases, and 19 bases lay between the germline ends. The CDR3 is 14 residues long. Germline assignment: CDR1 LNHDA and CDR2 SQIVND (reference sequence). CDR3 region: CASSFNRTPLSYTF. CDR3 bases: TGTGCCAGTAGTTTTAACAGGACCCCCCTAAGCTACACCTTC.

V and J are TRBV7-9 and TRBJ1-1, with D possibly matching TRBD1 (5 bases). Between the trimmed V and J ends, which lost 1 base and 8 bases, there was a span of 17 bases. The germline CDR1 and CDR2 sequences are SEHNR and FQNEAQ (reference sequence). The CDR3 is 15 residues long. The DNA of the CDR3 is TGTGCCAGCAGCTTAGGAACGGGGGGTCCGAGGGAAGCTTTCTTT. Translated: CASSLGTGGPREAFF.

This chain links TRBV12-5 with TRBJ1-2, with D possibly matching TRBD1 (5 bases). Trimming stripped 5 bases from V and 4 bases from J, with 17 bases between. The CDR3 extends over 15 amino acids. CDR1 and CDR2 from the germline V gene are LGHNT and FRNRAP. The CDR3 bases are TGTGCTAGTGGTCCCGCATGGGGCGGATCCTATGGCTACACCTTC. Protein: CASGPAWGGSYGYTF.

The genes are TRBV27 and TRBJ1-1; 7 positions agree with TRBD1. Germline-derived CDR1 and CDR2 are MNHEY and SMNVEV (reference sequence). With V trimmed by 5 bases and J by 1 base, 7 bases remained unmatched. This CDR3 has 15 residues. This CDR3 reads CASSTQGQSNTEAFF. For the CDR3, the DNA is TGTGCCAGCAGTACGCAGGGACAGTCGAACACTGAAGCTTTCTTT.

CDR3 sequence reads: CASIADTQYF. CDR3 sequence (DNA): TGTGCCAGCATAGCCGATACGCAGTATTTT. The chain carries TRBV7-9 and TRBJ2-3, with unresolved D. This CDR3 is built from 10 residues. The V end lost 7 bases, the J end lost 6 bases, and 5 bases lay between the germline ends. From germline, CDR1 is SEHNR and CDR2 FQNEAQ (reference sequence).

The chain employs TRBV7-9 and TRBJ2-1; 9 bases line up with TRBD2. Losses at the gene ends were 1 base for V and 6 bases for J; bases not matched to a gene: 1. Germline values: CDR1 SEHNR, CDR2 FQNEAQ (reference sequence). The CDR3 length is 14 residues. CDR3 loop: CASSLGGGANEQFF. CDR3 DNA sequence: TGTGCCAGCAGCTTAGGCGGGGGGGCCAATGAGCAGTTCTTC.

This chain joins TRBV9 and TRBJ2-3, with TRBD1 identical over 7 bases. The CDR3 covers 18 residues. J gave up 2 bases and V 0 bases, and 12 bases lay outside the gene matches. The V gene's germline CDR1 is SGDLS and CDR2 YYNGEE. CDR3 DNA sequence: TGTGCCAGCAGCGTAGTCCCTGGGACAGATTCTAACACAGATACGCAGTATTTT. Residues: CASSVVPGTDSNTDTQYF.